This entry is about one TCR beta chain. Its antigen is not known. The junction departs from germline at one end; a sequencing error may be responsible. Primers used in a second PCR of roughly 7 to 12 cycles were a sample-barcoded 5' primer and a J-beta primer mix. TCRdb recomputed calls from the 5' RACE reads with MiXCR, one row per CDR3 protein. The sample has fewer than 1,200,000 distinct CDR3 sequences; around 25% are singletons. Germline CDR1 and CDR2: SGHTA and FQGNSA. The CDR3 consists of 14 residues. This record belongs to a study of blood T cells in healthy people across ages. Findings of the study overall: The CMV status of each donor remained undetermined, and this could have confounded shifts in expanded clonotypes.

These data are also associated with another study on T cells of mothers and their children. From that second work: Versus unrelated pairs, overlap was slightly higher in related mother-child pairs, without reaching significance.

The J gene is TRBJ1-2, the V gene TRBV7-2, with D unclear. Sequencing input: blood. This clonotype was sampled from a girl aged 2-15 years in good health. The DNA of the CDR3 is TGCGCCAGCAGCTTAGAAGTAGCTAACTATGGCTACACCTTC. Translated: CASSLEVANYGYTF.